This T cell receptor (beta chain) was sequenced for a study of T-cell reconstitution after alpha-beta-depleted transplantation in children. The library targeted TCRbeta and was prepared with unique molecular identifiers. TCRdb passed the PCR reads through MiXCR, listing each CDR3 protein once. Here the sample spans 700,000 to 850,000 distinct CDR3 sequences, around 17% being singletons. Whole-study findings and limits: A year had passed since transplant, and T-cell counts and diversity by then came mostly from newly produced T cells. Several hundred expanded graft clones reportedly were the source of alpha-beta T cells about two months after transplant. The study traced high day-60 TCRbeta diversity in some patients to surviving recipient T cells and thymic progenitors.

This clonotype showed up just a few times. Its target is unknown. The CDR3 spans 13 residues. V was shortened by 2 bases and J by 8 bases, with 12 bases between the two germline ends. Sample: PBMCs, mostly from graft donor cells, taken 360 days after TCRalphabeta/CD19-depleted stem cell transplant. V usage is TRBV12-3 or TRBV12-4 and J usage is TRBJ1-1, with D unresolved. This clonotype was sampled from a male patient younger than 18 who had a stem cell transplant for acute lymphoblastic leukemia, so the T cells may come from the graft donor. CDR3 in amino acids: CASSLSGTMEAFF. The CDR3 DNA is TGTGCCAGCAGTTTAAGTGGTACGATGGAAGCTTTCTTT.